What follows are 16 T cell receptor beta chains derived from one specimen sequenced in a study of blood T cell repertoires in COVID-19. Clones were sequenced by immunoSEQ multiplex PCR, and TCRdb holds only the in-frame ones, with some missing. This table has roughly 100,000 clones, 75% to 85% appearing once. Specimen: peripheral blood. The receptors originated from an elderly man with COVID-19, enrolled during active disease.

V and J are TRBV24-1 and TRBJ1-1; no definite D call. The CDR3 is 11 residues long. Trimming cost V 3 bases and J 11 bases, with 9 bases left between them. Germline CDR1 is KGHDR and CDR2 is SFDVKD. The CDR3 here is CATSDGTRAFF. For the CDR3, the DNA is TGTGCCACCAGTGATGGAACGAGGGCTTTCTTT.

The chain couples TRBV4-3 to TRBJ1-3; the match to TRBD1 covers 8 bases. Germline trimming cut 1 base from V and 4 bases from J; bases unmatched to any gene: 3. Germline V CDR1 and CDR2: LGHNA, YSLEER. CDR3 size: 15 residues. The CDR3 reads CASSQGTGPGNTIYF. The CDR3 nucleotides read TGCGCCAGCAGCCAAGGGACAGGGCCCGGAAACACCATATATTTT.

The CDR3 nucleotides are TGTGCCAGCAGCTTCAGGACAGGGGCTAATGAAAAACTGTTTTTT. Its protein product is CASSFRTGANEKLFF. The genes are TRBV7-3 and TRBJ1-4; 9 nucleotides match TRBD1. J was trimmed by 3 bases and V by 3 bases; bases with no gene match: 2. Germline loops: CDR1 SGHTA, CDR2 FQGTGA. The CDR3 covers 15 residues.

The gene calls are TRBV2 and TRBJ2-5, with a possible D match to TRBD2 (7 bases). The CDR3 is 13 residues long. Trimming removed 5 bases at V and 4 bases at J, with 11 bases between. Germline V gene data show CDR1 as SNHLY and CDR2 as FYNNEI. CDR3 bases: TGTGCCAGCAGTACGGGGGGCGGAGAGACCCAGTACTTC. Its translation: CASSTGGGETQYF.

The chain links TRBV30 to TRBJ1-3, with D hard to call. The germline V gene has CDR1 GTSNPN and CDR2 SVGIG (reference sequence). V was cut by 0 bases and J by 8 bases, with 14 bases left in between. The CDR3 is made up of 14 amino acids. The CDR3 DNA sequence: TGTGCCTGGAGTGTACTCGGGTCTTGGGACACCATATATTTT. Encoded protein: CAWSVLGSWDTIYF.

The chain's CDR3 is CASSGQERTTNEKLFF. In nucleotides, the CDR3 is TGTGCCAGCAGTGGACAGGAGAGAACAACTAATGAAAAACTGTTTTTT. The chain combines TRBV2 with TRBJ1-4; D may be TRBD1 (6 bases). This CDR3 region has 16 residues. CDR1 SNHLY and CDR2 FYNNEI come from the germline V gene. With 4 bases removed from V and 0 bases from J, the gap between germline ends came to 12 bases.

The chain joins TRBV9 to TRBJ1-2, with TRBD1 identical over 8 bases. The V and J ends lost 4 bases and 4 bases, in that order; junction bases with no gene match: 6. The germline CDR1 and CDR2 sequences are SGDLS and YYNGEE. The CDR3 is made up of 14 amino acids. CDR3 nucleotides: TGTGCCAGCAGCCCGGCTGGGACAGGCTATGGCTACACCTTC. Translated, it gives CASSPAGTGYGYTF.

Written as DNA, the CDR3 is TGTGCCAGCAGTTTACAGGGTTCGTATCAGCCCCAGCATTTT. The encoded protein is CASSLQGSYQPQHF. This chain links TRBV27 with TRBJ1-5, with D tentatively TRBD1 (5 bases). This CDR3 region has 14 residues. From germline, CDR1 is MNHEY and CDR2 SMNVEV (reference sequence). V was cut by 2 bases and J by 5 bases, with 10 bases left in between.

In this sample, this clone turned up many times. The J gene is TRBJ2-5, the V gene TRBV19; possible D gene TRBD1, 5 bases. Trimming shortened V by 3 bases and J by 3 bases, and 11 bases separated the two germline ends. The CDR3 spans 14 residues. Germline-derived CDR1 and CDR2 are LNHDA and SQIVND (reference sequence). CDR3 sequence reads: CASSILTDKETQYF. CDR3 nucleotides: TGTGCCAGTAGTATTTTGACAGATAAAGAGACCCAGTACTTC.

The chain is built from TRBV2 and TRBJ1-5; D call uncertain. From germline, CDR1 is SNHLY and CDR2 FYNNEI. CDR3 length equals 14 residues. Trimming stripped 6 bases from V and 3 bases from J, with 12 bases between. CDR3 in amino acids: CASSPEAPNQPQHF. Written as DNA, the CDR3 is TGTGCCAGCAGCCCCGAGGCTCCCAATCAGCCCCAGCATTTT.

This clone showed up just a few times. The rearrangement joins TRBV19 to TRBJ1-1, with 11 nucleotides matching TRBD1. This CDR3 region has 16 residues. Germline lookup yields CDR1 LNHDA and CDR2 SQIVND (reference sequence). V lost 3 bases, J lost 0 bases, and 3 bases stayed unmatched. Written as DNA, the CDR3 is TGTGCCAGTAGTATCAGGACAGGGGGCATGAACACTGAAGCTTTCTTT. Amino acids: CASSIRTGGMNTEAFF. Using reference TRBV19 and TRBJ1-1 for the parts outside the CDR3, the full variable domain is DGGITQSPKYLFRKEGQNVTLSCEQNLNHDAMYWYRQDPGQGLRLIYYSQIVNDFQKGDIAEGYSVSREKKESFPLTVTSAQKNPTAFYLCASSIRTGGMNTEAFFGQGTRLTVV.

The chain links TRBV19 to TRBJ2-4, with 8 bases that match TRBD1. V lost 4 bases to trimming and J lost 1 base; unmatched junction nucleotides: 0. Germline CDR1 is LNHDA and CDR2 is SQIVND (reference sequence). CDR3 size: 14 residues. In DNA form, the CDR3 reads TGTGCCAGTAGTAGACAGGGGGCCAAAAACATTCAGTACTTC. Encoded protein: CASSRQGAKNIQYF.

This clone turned up a few times. The chain links TRBV24-1 to TRBJ1-4; D call uncertain. Germline CDR1 and CDR2: KGHDR and SFDVKD. The V gene lost 2 bases and the J gene lost 8 bases, with 8 bases spanning the gap. The CDR3 totals 13 residues. This chain's CDR3 is CATSDSRAEKLFF. CDR3 DNA: TGTGCCACCAGTGATTCGAGGGCCGAAAAACTGTTTTTT.

The rearrangement joins TRBV19 to TRBJ1-1, with 8 bases fitting TRBD1. Trimming at V came to 5 bases and at J to 3 bases, leaving 5 bases not matched to a gene. The CDR3 spans 14 residues. Germline V gene lookup returns CDR1 LNHDA and CDR2 SQIVND (reference sequence). This CDR3 reads CASSRTGTDTEAFF. In DNA form, the CDR3 reads TGTGCCAGTAGTCGGACAGGGACAGACACTGAAGCTTTCTTT.

This sequence joins TRBV28 and TRBJ2-1, with 13 nucleotides matching TRBD2. The CDR3 runs 16 residues. Germline V CDR1 and CDR2: MDHEN, SYDVKM. With V trimmed by 5 bases and J by 9 bases, 10 bases remained unmatched. CDR3 in amino acids: CASSPLWTSGRGEQFF. CDR3 bases: TGTGCCAGCAGTCCACTTTGGACTAGCGGGAGAGGTGAGCAGTTCTTC.

The chain couples TRBV21-1 to TRBJ1-5. TRBV21-1 is labeled a pseudogene. The CDR3 runs 19 residues. CDR3 residues: CASSKFGGGLGYSNQPQHF. The CDR3 DNA sequence: TGTGCCAGCAGCAAATTTGGGGGGGGTTTGGGTTATAGCAATCAGCCCCAGCATTTT.